Below are 15 T cell receptor beta chains sequenced from a single sample in a study of PD-1 blockade in classical Hodgkin lymphoma. This sample's time point: cycle 4 day 1 (C4D1), after 5 to 7 weeks of nivolumab. Every single patient, without exception, relapsed after autologous stem cell transplantation, and brentuximab vedotin exposure varied. The repertoire was sequenced with immunoSEQ multiplex PCR; TCRdb's copy has only in-frame clones and lacks some. The repertoire consists of tens of thousands of clones, with approximately 90% occurring once and the leading ten covering under 3.5%. The source material was peripheral blood mononuclear cells (PBMCs), sampled before the fourth cycle of nivolumab. Receptors were obtained from a human donor with classical Hodgkin lymphoma.

Only one count was recorded for this clone. J is TRBJ2-5 and V is TRBV5-1, with 7 bases matching TRBD1. This CDR3 spans 16 amino acids. Germline-derived CDR1 and CDR2 are SGHRS and YFSETQ. Trimming took 0 bases from V and 5 from J; bases not matched to a gene: 10. The CDR3 DNA reads TGCGCCAGCAGCTTGGGTTTGCCAGGGGGTTTCGAGACCCAGTACTTC. It yields the protein CASSLGLPGGFETQYF. Complete variable domain (other parts from reference TRBV5-1 and TRBJ2-5): KAGVTQTPRYLIKTRGQQVTLSCSPISGHRSVSWYQQTPGQGLQFLFEYFSETQRNKGNFPGRFSGRQFSNSRSEMNVSTLELGDSALYLCASSLGLPGGFETQYFGPGTRLLVL.

The J gene is TRBJ2-2, the V gene TRBV6-1; no clear D gene. Per germline, CDR1 MNHNS and CDR2 SASEGT. The CDR3 runs to 15 residues. The CDR3 protein is CVQEDGPQGTGELFF. The CDR3 DNA reads TGTGTGCAAGAAGACGGGCCACAAGGCACCGGGGAGCTGTTTTTT.

The V gene is TRBV19, the J gene TRBJ2-7; the D gene could be TRBD1 or TRBD2 (5 bases each). This CDR3 spans 15 amino acids. V dropped 3 bases and J dropped 3 bases, with 15 bases sitting between them. CDR1 and CDR2 from the germline V gene are LNHDA and SQIVND (reference sequence). As DNA, the CDR3 is TGTGCCAGTAGTATGCCGGGGCAGTCCGACTACGAGCAGTACTTC. Translating gives CASSMPGQSDYEQYF. The full variable domain, rest sourced from reference TRBV19 and TRBJ2-7, is DGGITQSPKYLFRKEGQNVTLSCEQNLNHDAMYWYRQDPGQGLRLIYYSQIVNDFQKGDIAEGYSVSREKKESFPLTVTSAQKNPTAFYLCASSMPGQSDYEQYFGPGTRLTVT.

The chain uses TRBV28 and TRBJ2-5, with 10 positions matching TRBD2. Germline CDR1 reads MDHEN; CDR2 reads SYDVKM. The CDR3 runs 15 residues. The junction had 3 bases not matched to a gene; V was cut back by 3 bases and J by 2 bases. The CDR3 DNA reads as TGTGCCAGCAGTTTTGATAGCGGGGGGCAAGAGACCCAGTACTTC. This sequence encodes CASSFDSGGQETQYF.

The chain links TRBV2 to TRBJ1-1; the match to TRBD1 covers 9 bases. Germline V gene sequence: CDR1 SNHLY, CDR2 FYNNEI. Trimming at V came to 5 bases and at J to 5 bases, leaving 6 bases not matched to a gene. The CDR3 covers 14 residues. The CDR3 sequence: CASSSDRGSTEAFF. The CDR3 coding sequence is TGTGCCAGCAGTTCTGACAGGGGGTCAACTGAAGCTTTCTTT.

This clone was seen only once. The chain has TRBV14 and TRBJ2-5, with D possibly TRBD2 on 6 matching bases. CDR1 and CDR2 from the germline V gene are SGHDN and FVKESK. The V end lost 0 bases, the J end lost 5 bases, and 13 bases lay between the germline ends. This CDR3 contains 15 residues. CDR3 protein: CASSQEYRGLETQYF. The CDR3 coding sequence is TGTGCCAGCAGCCAAGAGTACCGGGGGTTGGAGACCCAGTACTTC.

The chain combines TRBV30 with TRBJ1-5; D gene unclear. This CDR3 is 14 amino acids long. Trimming removed 0 bases from V and 5 bases from J, with 11 bases in between. Germline V lookup: CDR1 GTSNPN, CDR2 SVGIG (reference sequence). The CDR3 loop is CAWSVRQADQPQHF. Here the CDR3 DNA reads TGTGCCTGGAGTGTACGGCAGGCCGATCAGCCCCAGCATTTT.

V is TRBV30 and J is TRBJ1-6; D might be TRBD1 (6 bases). The V gene lost 3 bases and the J gene lost 12 bases, with 18 bases spanning the gap. Per the germline V gene, CDR1 is GTSNPN and CDR2 is SVGIG (reference sequence). The CDR3 runs to 14 residues. The CDR3 spells CAWSEGGFVQPLHF. CDR3 nucleotide sequence: TGTGCCTGGAGCGAAGGGGGTTTCGTACAACCCCTCCACTTT.

This chain connects TRBV2 to TRBJ2-1; weak D call: TRBD2 (5 bases). CDR3 length: 18 amino acids. Trimming stripped 2 bases from V and 0 bases from J, with 17 bases between. Germline CDR1 reads SNHLY; CDR2 reads FYNNEI. This CDR3 reads CASSERRGYSSSYNEQFF. As DNA, the CDR3 is TGTGCCAGCAGTGAACGTCGGGGTTACTCCAGCTCCTACAATGAGCAGTTCTTC.

The rearrangement uses TRBV5-1 and TRBJ1-1, with D unclear. Trimming took 2 bases from V and 5 from J, leaving 16 bases between them. CDR1 SGHRS and CDR2 YFSETQ come from the germline V gene. The CDR3 consists of 15 residues. CDR3 amino acids: CASSLTTDGRTEAFF. The CDR3 DNA reads TGCGCCAGCAGCTTAACAACGGACGGGCGGACTGAAGCTTTCTTT.

J is TRBJ2-2 and V is TRBV7-9, with a tentative D call TRBD1 (6 bases). CDR1 is SEHNR, CDR2 FQNEAQ, per germline (reference sequence). Trimming cost V 5 bases and J 3 bases, with 10 bases left between them. This CDR3 has 14 residues. Here the CDR3 reads CASSRTEDTGELFF. The CDR3 DNA is TGTGCCAGCAGCCGGACAGAAGACACCGGGGAGCTGTTTTTT.

In its sample, this clone was seen a few times. The J gene is TRBJ1-5, the V gene TRBV28, with D perhaps matching TRBD1 (5 bases). Germline-derived CDR1 and CDR2 are MDHEN and SYDVKM. Between the trimmed V and J ends, which lost 6 bases and 2 bases, there was a span of 11 bases. The CDR3 totals 14 residues. The CDR3 sequence: CASRSGPGNQPQHF. CDR3 DNA: TGTGCCAGCAGGTCAGGGCCTGGCAATCAGCCCCAGCATTTT.

This rearrangement joins TRBV5-5 to TRBJ2-3; the D is unclear. Germline assignment: CDR1 SGHKS and CDR2 YYEKEE (reference sequence). Trimming pared 1 base from V and 0 bases from J, leaving 9 bases between. The CDR3 extends over 15 amino acids. CDR3 amino acids: CASSLHGSSTDTQYF. CDR3 nucleotides: TGTGCCAGCAGCTTGCACGGCAGCAGCACAGATACGCAGTATTTT.

This chain connects TRBV5-5 to TRBJ1-5; TRBD1 matches 9 bases. The CDR3 runs 15 residues. Germline V gene sequence: CDR1 SGHKS, CDR2 YYEKEE (reference sequence). Trimming at V came to 0 bases and at J to 4 bases, leaving 2 bases not matched to a gene. The CDR3 sequence: CASSLDGTGNQPQHF. The CDR3, as DNA: TGTGCCAGCAGCTTGGATGGGACAGGGAATCAGCCCCAGCATTTT.

This clone was counted once. The V and J genes are TRBV7-3 and TRBJ1-6, with D possibly TRBD1 on 5 matching bases. The CDR3 sequence is 19 residues long. The germline V and J ends were trimmed by 3 bases and 4 bases, with 22 bases remaining between them. Germline CDR1 is SGHTA and CDR2 is FQGTGA. CDR3 amino acids: CASSLRPPTWGDYNSPLHF. The CDR3 DNA sequence: TGTGCCAGCAGCTTGCGACCCCCGACGTGGGGGGATTATAATTCACCCCTCCACTTT.